Following are 23 T cell receptor beta chains from one sample sequenced in a study of T cells in localized non-small cell lung cancer. Profiled with immunoSEQ multiplex PCR; TCRdb holds only in-frame clones, not every one. The data contain under 65,000 clones, 70% to 90% of them singletons. Material: peripheral blood, obtained before any cancer treatment. Receptors were obtained from a man aged 35-75 years with stage I squamous cell lung carcinoma.

This clone appeared many times. The chain recombines TRBV7-2 with TRBJ2-5; D gene uncertain. There are 12 residues in the CDR3. V lost 5 bases, J lost 1 base, and 5 bases lay in between. CDR1 and CDR2 (germline): SGHTA, FQGNSA. The CDR3 nucleotides are TGTGCCAGCAGCCCGATCCAAGAGACCCAGTACTTC. Its translation: CASSPIQETQYF. Filled out from reference TRBV7-2 and TRBJ2-5, the complete variable domain reads GAGVSQSPSNKVTEKGKDVELRCDPISGHTALYWYRQSLGQGLEFLIYFQGNSAPDKSGLPSDRFSAERTGGSVSTLTIQRTQQEDSAVYLCASSPIQETQYFGPGTRLLVL.

The V call is TRBV10-3, the J call TRBJ2-2, with a possible D match to TRBD2 (6 bases). Germline V gene data show CDR1 as ENHRY and CDR2 as SYGVKD. The CDR3 extends over 15 amino acids. With 4 bases removed from V and 0 bases from J, the gap between germline ends came to 9 bases. In nucleotides, the CDR3 is TGTGCCATCAGTGGAAGCGGGCCGAACACCGGGGAGCTGTTTTTT. It specifies CAISGSGPNTGELFF.

V is TRBV29-1 and J is TRBJ2-7; no firm D call. V dropped 6 bases and J dropped 5 bases, with 11 bases sitting between them. Germline V lookup: CDR1 SQVTM, CDR2 ANQGSEA. This CDR3 is built from 11 residues. As DNA, the CDR3 is TGCAGCGTCTCTGACTGGGACGAGCAGTACTTC. It is translated as CSVSDWDEQYF.

The chain carries TRBV30 and TRBJ2-3; TRBD2 aligns across 8 bases. Germline V lookup: CDR1 GTSNPN, CDR2 SVGIG (reference sequence). This CDR3 contains 14 residues. J was trimmed by 10 bases and V by 2 bases; bases with no gene match: 11. The CDR3 DNA sequence: TGTGCCTGGAGTTCACCGGGACTAGGACGGTCGCAGTATTTT. Translating it yields CAWSSPGLGRSQYF.

The gene calls are TRBV19 and TRBJ1-2; D possibly corresponds to TRBD1 (6 bases). The V end lost 5 bases, the J end lost 7 bases, and 26 bases lay between the germline ends. Looked up from germline, CDR1 is LNHDA and CDR2 is SQIVND (reference sequence). CDR3 length: 17 residues. The CDR3 nucleotides read TGTGCCAGTAGTGTTGGTCATGCCCTATTACAGGGTTCTGGCTACACCTTC. Protein: CASSVGHALLQGSGYTF.

J is TRBJ2-5 and V is TRBV7-2; no definite D call. This CDR3 spans 11 amino acids. With 3 bases removed from V and 4 bases from J, the gap between germline ends came to 3 bases. Germline CDR1 reads SGHTA; CDR2 reads FQGNSA. This chain's CDR3 is CASSFGETQYF. CDR3 sequence (DNA): TGTGCCAGCAGCTTCGGAGAGACCCAGTACTTC.

This clone was seen just once. The V call is TRBV9, the J call TRBJ2-3; 7 positions agree with TRBD1. This CDR3 has 15 residues. The germline V gene encodes CDR1 SGDLS and CDR2 YYNGEE. The V gene end was trimmed by 1 base and the J gene end by 3 bases; junction bases not matched to a gene: 5. The CDR3 protein is CASSVSLTGTDTQYF. As DNA, the CDR3 is TGTGCCAGCAGCGTATCTCTGACAGGGACAGATACGCAGTATTTT.

The CDR3 DNA reads TGTGCCAGCAGCTTAGGTCAGGGAACGGAGACCCAGTACTTC. As protein: CASSLGQGTETQYF. The chain recombines TRBV7-2 with TRBJ2-5, with D possibly matching TRBD1 (5 bases). Trimming shortened V by 1 base and J by 5 bases, and 11 bases separated the two germline ends. Germline V CDR1 and CDR2: SGHTA, FQGNSA. This CDR3 has 14 amino acids.

This clone was seen only a few times. The gene calls are TRBV29-1 and TRBJ1-1; tentatively, D is TRBD1 (6 bases). CDR1 is SQVTM and CDR2 is ANQGSEA in the germline V gene. This CDR3 region has 12 residues. Trimming took 7 bases from V and 8 from J, leaving 17 bases between them. The CDR3 reads CSGGGQLREAFF. The CDR3 DNA reads as TGCAGCGGGGGGGGACAACTCAGAGAAGCTTTCTTT.

The chain recombines TRBV5-1 with TRBJ2-5; 8 nucleotides match TRBD1. Trimming removed 3 bases from V and 6 bases from J; junction bases left unmatched: 10. The germline V gene has CDR1 SGHRS and CDR2 YFSETQ. This CDR3 region has 15 residues. CDR3 sequence (DNA): TGCGCCAGCAGCTCTCGGACAGGGAGGAAACAGACCCAGTACTTC. Translated: CASSSRTGRKQTQYF. Looking up the rest from reference TRBV5-1 and TRBJ2-5 gives the full variable domain: KAGVTQTPRYLIKTRGQQVTLSCSPISGHRSVSWYQQTPGQGLQFLFEYFSETQRNKGNFPGRFSGRQFSNSRSEMNVSTLELGDSALYLCASSSRTGRKQTQYFGPGTRLLVL.

The chain is built from TRBV29-1 and TRBJ1-5; D might be TRBD1 (5 bases). V gave up 8 bases and J gave up 2 bases, with 13 bases separating them. This CDR3 has 13 residues. From germline, CDR1 is SQVTM and CDR2 ANQGSEA. The CDR3 protein is CSTRDGGNQPQHF. CDR3 sequence (DNA): TGCAGCACCCGGGACGGAGGCAATCAGCCCCAGCATTTT.

The table lists this clone with a few counts. This chain links TRBV25-1 with TRBJ2-1, with 9 bases fitting TRBD2. V was pared by 6 bases and J by 7 bases, with 19 bases of the junction left unmatched. CDR1 and CDR2 from the germline V gene are MGHDK and SYGVNS. The CDR3 length is 18 residues. CDR3 loop: CASRGGLAGRPGRNEQFF. CDR3 nucleotide sequence: TGTGCCAGCAGGGGGGGGCTAGCGGGACGACCTGGTAGGAATGAGCAGTTCTTC.

CDR3 sequence: CASSYSGSYSNQPQHF. The DNA for the CDR3 is TGTGCCAGCAGTTACTCCGGGTCTTATAGCAATCAGCCCCAGCATTTT. The rearrangement links TRBV6-5 to TRBJ1-5; no clear D gene. The germline V gene has CDR1 MNHEY and CDR2 SVGAGI. CDR3 length: 16 residues. V was cut by 0 bases and J by 0 bases, with 9 bases left in between.

The J gene is TRBJ1-2, the V gene TRBV28, with 11 bases lining up with TRBD1. J gave up 0 bases and V 5 bases, and 8 bases lay outside the gene matches. The germline V gene encodes CDR1 MDHEN and CDR2 SYDVKM. The CDR3 sequence is 17 residues long. The CDR3, as DNA: TGTGCCAGCAGTCAAGGACAGGGGGCCTTTACTAACTATGGCTACACCTTC. This translates into CASSQGQGAFTNYGYTF.

This chain links TRBV6-5 with TRBJ1-5; D gene unclear. This CDR3 spans 14 amino acids. Germline V gives CDR1 MNHEY, CDR2 SVGAGI. Trimming removed 4 bases at V and 4 bases at J, with 11 bases between. The CDR3 loop is CASSSPGQNQPQHF. CDR3 bases: TGTGCCAGCAGTTCCCCGGGCCAGAATCAGCCCCAGCATTTT.

The chain links TRBV11-2 to TRBJ2-1; D is ambiguous. CDR3 length equals 14 residues. Trimming pared 9 bases from V and 12 bases from J, leaving 24 bases between. CDR1 and CDR2 from the germline V gene are SGHAT and FQNNGV. CDR3 amino acids: CASQDQRAMSRQFF. The CDR3, as DNA: TGTGCCAGTCAAGACCAAAGAGCGATGAGCAGGCAGTTCTTC.

The rearrangement links TRBV30 to TRBJ1-2; no definite D call. The CDR3 length is 11 residues. V lost 2 bases to trimming and J lost 6 bases, with 7 bases between them. Looked up from germline, CDR1 is GTSNPN and CDR2 is SVGIG (reference sequence). CDR3 DNA sequence: TGTGCCTGGAGTCGAGGGAATGGCTACACCTTC. Translation gives CAWSRGNGYTF.

CDR3 nucleotides: TGTGCCAGCAGTTTTCAACAGGGAACTAATGAAAAACTGTTTTTT. Protein: CASSFQQGTNEKLFF. The chain joins TRBV11-1 to TRBJ1-4; a possible D gene is TRBD1 (6 bases). The ends were cut back, 6 bases at V and 1 base at J, with 12 bases in the middle. In germline, CDR1 is SGHAT, CDR2 FQDESV (reference sequence). This CDR3 region has 15 residues.

The chain uses TRBV27 and TRBJ2-1; 7 bases match TRBD1. CDR3 length: 14 amino acids. The germline CDR1 and CDR2 sequences are MNHEY and SMNVEV (reference sequence). V was clipped by 6 bases and J by 10 bases; unmatched bases: 12. The DNA for the CDR3 is TGTGCCAGCAGACACCAGGACAGGCTCCGAGAGCAGTTCTTC. Its translation: CASRHQDRLREQFF.

This chain connects TRBV19 to TRBJ1-1; D is ambiguous. With 10 bases removed from V and 6 bases from J, the gap between germline ends came to 12 bases. This CDR3 region has 11 residues. From germline, CDR1 is LNHDA and CDR2 SQIVND (reference sequence). CDR3 sequence (DNA): TGTGCCACCAAGAATGGCGCTGAAGCTTTCTTT. This translates into CATKNGAEAFF.

The V gene is TRBV2, the J gene TRBJ1-1; D is unclear. Germline V gene data show CDR1 as SNHLY and CDR2 as FYNNEI. The V and J ends lost 4 bases and 1 base respectively, with 7 bases between them. The CDR3 sequence is 13 residues long. This CDR3 reads CASSVGENTEAFF. CDR3 sequence (DNA): TGTGCCAGCAGTGTCGGGGAGAACACTGAAGCTTTCTTT.

The chain joins TRBV19 to TRBJ2-5, with TRBD1 identical over 11 bases. V shed 6 bases and J 4 bases; nucleotides not matched to a gene: 16. The length of the CDR3 is 18 residues. CDR1 and CDR2 from the germline V gene are LNHDA and SQIVND (reference sequence). The CDR3 is CASSLQRRLGTGGETQYF. As DNA, the CDR3 is TGTGCCAGTAGCCTCCAACGAAGACTCGGGACAGGGGGAGAGACCCAGTACTTC.

The chain recombines TRBV27 with TRBJ2-5; 8 bases are shared with TRBD1. The CDR3 spans 13 residues. Germline CDR1 and CDR2: MNHEY and SMNVEV (reference sequence). V shed 6 bases and J 3 bases; nucleotides not matched to a gene: 3. DNA of the CDR3: TGTGCCAGCAGGATGACAGGGGAAGAGACCCAGTACTTC. It translates to CASRMTGEETQYF.